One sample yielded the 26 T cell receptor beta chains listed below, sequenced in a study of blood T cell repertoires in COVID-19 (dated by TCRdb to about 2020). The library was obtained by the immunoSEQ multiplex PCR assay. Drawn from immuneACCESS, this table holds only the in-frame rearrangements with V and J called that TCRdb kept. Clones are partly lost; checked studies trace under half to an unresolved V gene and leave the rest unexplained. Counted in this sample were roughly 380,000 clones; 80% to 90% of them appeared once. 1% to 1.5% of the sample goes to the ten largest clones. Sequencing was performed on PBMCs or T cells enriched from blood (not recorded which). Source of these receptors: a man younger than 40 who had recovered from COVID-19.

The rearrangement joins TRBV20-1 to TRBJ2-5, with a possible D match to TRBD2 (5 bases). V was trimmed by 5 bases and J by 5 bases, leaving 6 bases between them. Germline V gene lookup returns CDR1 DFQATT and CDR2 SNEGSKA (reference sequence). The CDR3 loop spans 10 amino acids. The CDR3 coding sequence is TGCAGTGCTGGCGGGGAGACCCAGTACTTC. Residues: CSAGGETQYF.

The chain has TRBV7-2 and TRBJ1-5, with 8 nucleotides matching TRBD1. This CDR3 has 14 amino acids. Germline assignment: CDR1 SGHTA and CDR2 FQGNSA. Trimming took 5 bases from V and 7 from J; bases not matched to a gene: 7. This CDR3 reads CASSPGQGRQPQHF. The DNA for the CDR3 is TGTGCCAGCAGCCCCGGACAGGGAAGGCAGCCCCAGCATTTT.

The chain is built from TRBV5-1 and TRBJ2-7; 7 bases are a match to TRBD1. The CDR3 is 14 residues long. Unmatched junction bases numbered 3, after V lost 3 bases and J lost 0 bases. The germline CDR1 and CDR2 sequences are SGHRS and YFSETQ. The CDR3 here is CASSSTGTSYEQYF. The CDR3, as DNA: TGCGCCAGCAGCTCGACAGGGACCTCCTACGAGCAGTACTTC.

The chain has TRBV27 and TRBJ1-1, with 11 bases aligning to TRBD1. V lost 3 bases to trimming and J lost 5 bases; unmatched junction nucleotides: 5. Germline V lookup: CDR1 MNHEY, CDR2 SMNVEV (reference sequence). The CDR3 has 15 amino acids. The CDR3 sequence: CASSFGGQGATEAFF. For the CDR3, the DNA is TGTGCCAGCAGTTTCGGAGGACAGGGGGCGACTGAAGCTTTCTTT.

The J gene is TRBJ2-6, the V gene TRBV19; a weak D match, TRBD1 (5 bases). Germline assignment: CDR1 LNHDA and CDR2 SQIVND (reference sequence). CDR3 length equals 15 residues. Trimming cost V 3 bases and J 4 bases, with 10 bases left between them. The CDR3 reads CASSIKGSGANVLTF. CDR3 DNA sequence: TGTGCCAGTAGTATCAAGGGGTCCGGGGCCAACGTCCTGACTTTC.

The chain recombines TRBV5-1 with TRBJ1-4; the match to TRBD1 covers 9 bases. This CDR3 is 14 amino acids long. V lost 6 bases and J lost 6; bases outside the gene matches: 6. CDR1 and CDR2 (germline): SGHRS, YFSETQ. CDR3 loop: CASNTGQGHEKLFF. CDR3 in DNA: TGCGCCAGCAATACGGGACAGGGTCATGAAAAACTGTTTTTT.

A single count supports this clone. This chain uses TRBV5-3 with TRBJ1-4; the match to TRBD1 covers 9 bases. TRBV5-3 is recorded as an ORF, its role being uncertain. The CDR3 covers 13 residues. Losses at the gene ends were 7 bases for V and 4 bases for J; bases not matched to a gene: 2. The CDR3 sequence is CARLGQGNEKLFF. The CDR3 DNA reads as TGTGCCAGACTGGGACAGGGTAATGAAAAACTGTTTTTT.

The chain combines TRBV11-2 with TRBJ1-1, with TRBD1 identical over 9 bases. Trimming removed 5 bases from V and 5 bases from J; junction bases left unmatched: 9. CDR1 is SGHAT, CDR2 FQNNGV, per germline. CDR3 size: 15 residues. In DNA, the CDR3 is TGTGCCAGCAGCCTAATTGGGACAGGGAGGACTGAAGCTTTCTTT. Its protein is CASSLIGTGRTEAFF.

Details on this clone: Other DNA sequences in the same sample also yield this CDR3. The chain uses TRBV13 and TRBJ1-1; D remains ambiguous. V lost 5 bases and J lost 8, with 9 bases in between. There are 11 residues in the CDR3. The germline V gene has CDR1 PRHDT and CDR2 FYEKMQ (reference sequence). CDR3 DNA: TGTGCCAGCAGCCTGGGAGGGGAAGCTTTCTTT. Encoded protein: CASSLGGEAFF.

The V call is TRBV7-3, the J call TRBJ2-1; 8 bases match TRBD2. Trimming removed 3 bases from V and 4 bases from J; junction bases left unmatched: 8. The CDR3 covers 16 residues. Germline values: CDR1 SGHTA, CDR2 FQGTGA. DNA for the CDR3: TGTGCCAGCAGCTTCACCCCGGGACTAGGTTACAATGAGCAGTTCTTC. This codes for CASSFTPGLGYNEQFF. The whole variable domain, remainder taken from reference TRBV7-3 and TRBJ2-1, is GAGVSQTPSNKVTEKGKYVELRCDPISGHTALYWYRQSLGQGPEFLIYFQGTGAADDSGLPNDRFFAVRPEGSVSTLKIQRTERGDSAVYLCASSFTPGLGYNEQFFGPGTRLTVL.

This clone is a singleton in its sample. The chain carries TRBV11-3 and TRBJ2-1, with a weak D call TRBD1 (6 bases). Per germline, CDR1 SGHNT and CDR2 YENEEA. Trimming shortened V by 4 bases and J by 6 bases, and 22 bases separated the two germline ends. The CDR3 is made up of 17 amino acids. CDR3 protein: CASSSTRTGLGFNEQFF. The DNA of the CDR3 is TGTGCCAGCAGCTCAACGAGAACAGGGTTGGGGTTCAATGAGCAGTTCTTC.

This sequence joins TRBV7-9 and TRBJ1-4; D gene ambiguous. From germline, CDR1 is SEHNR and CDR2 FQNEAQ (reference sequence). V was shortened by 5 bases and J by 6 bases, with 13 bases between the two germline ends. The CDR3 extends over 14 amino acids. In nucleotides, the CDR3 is TGTGCCAGCAGCCGCCCAGGATTCGATGAAAAACTGTTTTTT. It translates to CASSRPGFDEKLFF.

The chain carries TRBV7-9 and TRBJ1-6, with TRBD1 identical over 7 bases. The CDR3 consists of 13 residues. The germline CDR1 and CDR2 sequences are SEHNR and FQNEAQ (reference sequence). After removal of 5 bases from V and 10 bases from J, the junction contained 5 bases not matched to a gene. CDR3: CASSVTGESPLHF. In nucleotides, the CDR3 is TGTGCCAGCAGCGTTACAGGGGAATCACCCCTCCACTTT.

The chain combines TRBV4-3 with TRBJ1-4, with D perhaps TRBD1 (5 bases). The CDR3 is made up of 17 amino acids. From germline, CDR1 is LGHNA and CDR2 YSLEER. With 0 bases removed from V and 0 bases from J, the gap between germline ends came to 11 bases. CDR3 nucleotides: TGCGCCAGCAGCCAAGAGTCGTTGACAGCAACTAATGAAAAACTGTTTTTT. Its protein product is CASSQESLTATNEKLFF.

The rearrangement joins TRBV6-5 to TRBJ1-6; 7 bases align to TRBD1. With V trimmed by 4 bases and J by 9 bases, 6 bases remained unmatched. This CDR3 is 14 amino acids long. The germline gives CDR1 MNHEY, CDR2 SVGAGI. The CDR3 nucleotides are TGTGCCAGCAGTTCGGAGGGGGCGCCTTCACCCCTCCACTTT. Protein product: CASSSEGAPSPLHF.

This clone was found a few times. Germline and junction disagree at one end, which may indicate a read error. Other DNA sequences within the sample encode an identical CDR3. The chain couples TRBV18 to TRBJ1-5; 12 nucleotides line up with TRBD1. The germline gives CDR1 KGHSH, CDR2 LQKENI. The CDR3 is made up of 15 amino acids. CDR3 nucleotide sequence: TGTGCCAGCTCACCAGGGACAGGGGGCAACCAGCCCCAGCATTTT. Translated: CASSPGTGGNQPQHF.

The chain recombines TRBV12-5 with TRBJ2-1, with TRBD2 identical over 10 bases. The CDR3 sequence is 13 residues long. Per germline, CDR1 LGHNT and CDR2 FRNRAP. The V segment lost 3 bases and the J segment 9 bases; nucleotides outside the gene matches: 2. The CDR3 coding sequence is TGTGCTAGTGGTTTAGCGGGAGGGCTTGAGCAGTTCTTC. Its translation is CASGLAGGLEQFF.

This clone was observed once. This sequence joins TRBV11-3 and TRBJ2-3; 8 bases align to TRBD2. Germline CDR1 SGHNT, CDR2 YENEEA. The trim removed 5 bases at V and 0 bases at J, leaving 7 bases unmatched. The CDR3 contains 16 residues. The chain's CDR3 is CASSPGRVASTDTQYF. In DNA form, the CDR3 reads TGTGCCAGCAGCCCCGGGAGGGTTGCTAGCACAGATACGCAGTATTTT. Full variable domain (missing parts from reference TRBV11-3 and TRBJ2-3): EAGVVQSPRYKIIEKKQPVAFWCNPISGHNTLYWYLQNLGQGPELLIRYENEEAVDDSQLPKDRFSAERLKGVDSTLKIQPAELGDSAVYLCASSPGRVASTDTQYFGPGTRLTVL.

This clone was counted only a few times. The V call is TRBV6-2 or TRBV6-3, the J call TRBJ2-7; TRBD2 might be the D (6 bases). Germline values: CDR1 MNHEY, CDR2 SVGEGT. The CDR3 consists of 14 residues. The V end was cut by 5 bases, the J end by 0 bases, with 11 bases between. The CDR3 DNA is TGTGCCAGCAGTCAAGGGACTTCCTCCTACGAGCAGTACTTC. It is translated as CASSQGTSSYEQYF.

CDR3 DNA sequence: TGTGCCAGCAGCCGACAGGGGGCAGTTGGAAACACCATATATTTT. Amino acid sequence: CASSRQGAVGNTIYF. This chain connects TRBV11-2 to TRBJ1-3, with 10 bases identical to TRBD1. Germline CDR1 SGHAT, CDR2 FQNNGV. This CDR3 is 15 amino acids long. J gave up 3 bases and V 5 bases, and 4 bases lay outside the gene matches.

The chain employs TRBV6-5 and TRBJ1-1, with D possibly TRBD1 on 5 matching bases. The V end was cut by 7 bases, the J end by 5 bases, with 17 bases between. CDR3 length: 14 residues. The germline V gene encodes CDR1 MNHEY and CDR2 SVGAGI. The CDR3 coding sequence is TGTGCCAGCATTATCTACGGCGGGGGGACTGAAGCTTTCTTT. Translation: CASIIYGGGTEAFF.

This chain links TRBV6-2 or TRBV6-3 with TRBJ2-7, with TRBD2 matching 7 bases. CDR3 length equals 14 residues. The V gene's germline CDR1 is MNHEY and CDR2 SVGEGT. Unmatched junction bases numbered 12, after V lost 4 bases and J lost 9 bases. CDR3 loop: CASSWGETSLTQYF. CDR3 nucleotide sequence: TGTGCCAGCAGTTGGGGGGAGACTAGCCTAACGCAGTACTTC.

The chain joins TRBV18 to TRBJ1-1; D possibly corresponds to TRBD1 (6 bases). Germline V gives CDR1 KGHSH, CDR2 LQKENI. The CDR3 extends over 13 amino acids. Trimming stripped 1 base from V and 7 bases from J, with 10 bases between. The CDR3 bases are TGTGCCAGCTCACCACGGGACATAGGTGAAGCTTTCTTT. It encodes CASSPRDIGEAFF. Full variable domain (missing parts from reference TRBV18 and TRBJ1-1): NAGVMQNPRHLVRRRGQEARLRCSPMKGHSHVYWYRQLPEEGLKFMVYLQKENIIDESGMPKERFSAEFPKEGPSILRIQQVVRGDSAAYFCASSPRDIGEAFFGQGTRLTVV.

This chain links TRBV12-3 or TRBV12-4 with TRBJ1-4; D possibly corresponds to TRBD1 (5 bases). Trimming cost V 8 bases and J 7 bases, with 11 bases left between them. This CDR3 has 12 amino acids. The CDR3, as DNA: TGTGCCAGCCGCCCCCAGGGTGAAAAACTGTTTTTT. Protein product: CASRPQGEKLFF.

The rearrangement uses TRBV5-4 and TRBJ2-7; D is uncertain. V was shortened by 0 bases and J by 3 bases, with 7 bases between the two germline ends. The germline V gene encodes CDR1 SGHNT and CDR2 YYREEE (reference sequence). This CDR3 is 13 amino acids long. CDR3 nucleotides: TGTGCCAGCAGCTTGGTTGCAGGCTACGAGCAGTACTTC. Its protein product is CASSLVAGYEQYF.

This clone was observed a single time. CDR3 amino acids: CASTSRRAGGEAFF. The CDR3 DNA sequence: TGTGCCAGCACCTCCAGACGGGCAGGGGGCGAAGCTTTCTTT. The genes are TRBV27 and TRBJ1-1; 8 bases match TRBD1. Germline V lookup: CDR1 MNHEY, CDR2 SMNVEV (reference sequence). V shed 7 bases, J shed 8 bases, and the junction held 12 bases outside the gene matches. The CDR3 spans 14 residues.